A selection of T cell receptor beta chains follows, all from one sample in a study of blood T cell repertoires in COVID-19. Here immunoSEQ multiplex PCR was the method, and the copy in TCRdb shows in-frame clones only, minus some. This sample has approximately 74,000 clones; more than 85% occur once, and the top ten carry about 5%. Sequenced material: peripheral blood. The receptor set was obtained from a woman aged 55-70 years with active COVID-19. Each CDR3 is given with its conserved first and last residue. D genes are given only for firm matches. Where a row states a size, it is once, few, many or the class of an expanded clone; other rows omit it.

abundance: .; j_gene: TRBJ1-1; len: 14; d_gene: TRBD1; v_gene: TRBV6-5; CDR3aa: CASSLRGRGTEAFF; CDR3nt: TGTGCCAGCAGTCTCAGGGGGAGAGGCACTGAAGCTTTCTTT
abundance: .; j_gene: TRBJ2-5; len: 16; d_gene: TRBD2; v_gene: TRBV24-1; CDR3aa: CATSDASGRAFQTQYF; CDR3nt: TGTGCCACCAGTGATGCGAGCGGGAGGGCCTTCCAGACCCAGTACTTC
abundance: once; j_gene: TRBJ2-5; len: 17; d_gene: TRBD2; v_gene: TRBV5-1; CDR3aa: CASSLRDFSGRSETQYF; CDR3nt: TGCGCCAGCAGCTTGAGGGATTTCAGCGGGAGGTCGGAGACCCAGTACTTC
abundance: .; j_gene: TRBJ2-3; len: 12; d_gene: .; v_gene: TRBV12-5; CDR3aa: CASGLAADTQYF; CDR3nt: TGTGCTAGTGGTTTGGCGGCAGATACGCAGTATTTT
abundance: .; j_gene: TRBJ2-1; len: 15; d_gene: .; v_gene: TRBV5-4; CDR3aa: CASSRDGSSYNEQFF; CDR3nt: TGTGCCAGCAGCAGGGACGGGAGCTCCTACAATGAGCAGTTCTTC
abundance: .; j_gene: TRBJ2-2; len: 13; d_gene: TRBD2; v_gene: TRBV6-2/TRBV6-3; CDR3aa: CASSWSGGGELFF; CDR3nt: TGTGCCAGCAGTTGGAGCGGGGGCGGGGAGCTGTTTTTT
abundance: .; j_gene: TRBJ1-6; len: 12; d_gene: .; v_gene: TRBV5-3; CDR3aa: CARSPQTVRVNF; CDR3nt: TGTGCCAGAAGCCCGCAAACGGTCAGGGTTAACTTT
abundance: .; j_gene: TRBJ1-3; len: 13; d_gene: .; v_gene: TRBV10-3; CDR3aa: CAINTSPGNTIYF; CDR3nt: TGTGCCATCAACACCTCCCCTGGAAACACCATATATTTT
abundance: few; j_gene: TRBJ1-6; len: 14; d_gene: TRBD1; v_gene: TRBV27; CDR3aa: CASSLDRGNSPLHF; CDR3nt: TGTGCCAGCAGTCTGGACAGGGGTAATTCACCCCTCCACTTT
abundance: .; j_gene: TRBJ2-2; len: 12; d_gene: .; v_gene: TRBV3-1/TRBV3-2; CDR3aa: CATQSRAGELFF; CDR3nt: TGTGCCACCCAAAGTCGGGCCGGGGAGCTGTTTTTT
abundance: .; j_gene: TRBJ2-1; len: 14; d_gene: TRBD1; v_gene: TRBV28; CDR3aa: CASNLGDRDNEQFF; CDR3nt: TGTGCCAGCAACTTAGGGGACAGAGACAATGAGCAGTTCTTC
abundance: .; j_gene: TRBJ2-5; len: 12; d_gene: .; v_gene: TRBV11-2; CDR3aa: CASSLVGETQYF; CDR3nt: TGTGCCAGCAGCTTAGTCGGGGAGACCCAGTACTTC
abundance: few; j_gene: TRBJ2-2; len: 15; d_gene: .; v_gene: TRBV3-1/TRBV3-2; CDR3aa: CASSRAGLNTGELFF; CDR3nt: TGTGCCAGCAGTAGGGCGGGACTGAACACCGGGGAGCTGTTTTTT
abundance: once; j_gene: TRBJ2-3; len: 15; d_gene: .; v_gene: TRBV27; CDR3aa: CASSLYRERTDTQYF; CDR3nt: TGTGCCAGCAGTTTATATCGAGAACGGACAGATACGCAGTATTTT
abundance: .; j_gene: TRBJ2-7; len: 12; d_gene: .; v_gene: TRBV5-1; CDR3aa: CASSFPGDEQYF; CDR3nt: TGCGCCAGCAGCTTTCCAGGGGACGAGCAGTACTTC
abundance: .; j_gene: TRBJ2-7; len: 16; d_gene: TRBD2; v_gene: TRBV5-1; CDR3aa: CASSLGLRGMESEQYF; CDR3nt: TGCGCCAGCAGCTTGGGCCTGCGGGGGATGGAATCCGAGCAGTACTTC
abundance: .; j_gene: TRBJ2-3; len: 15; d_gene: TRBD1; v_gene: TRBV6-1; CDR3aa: CASSELAGGLGTQYF; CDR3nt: TGTGCCAGCAGTGAACTGGCAGGGGGCCTTGGTACGCAGTATTTT
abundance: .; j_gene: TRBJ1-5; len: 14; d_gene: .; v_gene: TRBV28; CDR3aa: CASSLGGGRQPQHF; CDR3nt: TGTGCCAGCAGTTTAGGGGGGGGGCGGCAGCCCCAGCATTTT
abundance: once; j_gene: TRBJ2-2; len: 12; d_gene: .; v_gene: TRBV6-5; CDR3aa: CAAGRGPGELFF; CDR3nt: TGTGCCGCCGGGAGGGGGCCCGGGGAGCTGTTTTTT
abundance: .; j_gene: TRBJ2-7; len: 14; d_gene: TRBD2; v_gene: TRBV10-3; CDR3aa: CAMARTSGTYEQYF; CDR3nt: TGTGCCATGGCGAGGACTAGCGGAACCTACGAGCAGTACTTC
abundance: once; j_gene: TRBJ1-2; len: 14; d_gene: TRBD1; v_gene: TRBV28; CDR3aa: CAIRQGFLNYGYTF; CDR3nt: TGTGCCATTCGACAGGGGTTCCTAAACTATGGCTACACCTTC
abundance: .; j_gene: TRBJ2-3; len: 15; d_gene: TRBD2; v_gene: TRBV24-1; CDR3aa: CATSLSGSGTDTQYF; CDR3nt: TGTGCCACCAGCCTTAGCGGGAGCGGCACAGATACGCAGTATTTT
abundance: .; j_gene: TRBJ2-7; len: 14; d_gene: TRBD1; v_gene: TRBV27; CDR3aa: CASSFGTGTYEQYF; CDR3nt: TGTGCCAGCAGTTTTGGGACAGGGACCTACGAGCAGTACTTC
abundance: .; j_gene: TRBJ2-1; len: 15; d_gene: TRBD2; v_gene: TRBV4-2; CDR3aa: CASSQASGSLNEQFF; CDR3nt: TGTGCCAGCAGCCAAGCTAGCGGGAGTTTGAATGAGCAGTTCTTC
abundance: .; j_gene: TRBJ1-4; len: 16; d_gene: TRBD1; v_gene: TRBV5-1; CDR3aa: CASSLAGGYANEKLFF; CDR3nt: TGCGCCAGCAGCTTGGCAGGGGGCTATGCTAATGAAAAACTGTTTTTT
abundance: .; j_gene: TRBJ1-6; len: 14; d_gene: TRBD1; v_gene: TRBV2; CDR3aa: CASSDRDYNSPLHF; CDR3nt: TGTGCCAGCAGCGACAGGGACTATAATTCACCCCTCCACTTT
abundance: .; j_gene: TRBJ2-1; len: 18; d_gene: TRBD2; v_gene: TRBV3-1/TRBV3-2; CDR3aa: CASSPTSGRGSAYNEQFF; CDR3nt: TGTGCCAGCAGTCCGACTAGCGGGAGGGGGAGCGCCTACAATGAGCAGTTCTTC
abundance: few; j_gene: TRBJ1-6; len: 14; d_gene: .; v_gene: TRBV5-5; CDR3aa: CASSAGRDNSPLHF; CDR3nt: TGTGCCAGCAGCGCGGGGAGGGACAATTCACCCCTCCACTTT
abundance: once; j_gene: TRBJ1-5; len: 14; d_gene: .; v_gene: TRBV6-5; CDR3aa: CASRWDSSNQPQHF; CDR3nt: TGTGCCAGCAGATGGGACTCTAGCAATCAGCCCCAGCATTTT
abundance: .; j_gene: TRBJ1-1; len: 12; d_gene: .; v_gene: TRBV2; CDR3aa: CASSQGSPEAFF; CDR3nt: TGTGCCAGCAGCCAGGGAAGCCCTGAAGCTTTCTTT
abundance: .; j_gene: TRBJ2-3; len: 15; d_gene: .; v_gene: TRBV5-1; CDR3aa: CASSESGADTDTQYF; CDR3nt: TGCGCCAGCAGCGAGTCAGGAGCGGACACAGATACGCAGTATTTT
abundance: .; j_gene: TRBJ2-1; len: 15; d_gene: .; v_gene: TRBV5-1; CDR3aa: CASSSPRGNNNEQFF; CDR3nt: TGCGCCAGCAGCTCCCCTAGGGGGAACAACAATGAGCAGTTCTTC
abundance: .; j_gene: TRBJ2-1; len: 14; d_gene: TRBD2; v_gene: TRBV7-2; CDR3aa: CASSLSGRNNEQFF; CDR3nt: TGTGCCAGCAGCTTAAGCGGGAGGAACAATGAGCAGTTCTTC
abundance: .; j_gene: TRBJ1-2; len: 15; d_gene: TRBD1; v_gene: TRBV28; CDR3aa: CASSLSSGGQGGYTF; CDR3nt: TGTGCCAGCAGTTTATCGTCAGGGGGCCAAGGTGGCTACACCTTC
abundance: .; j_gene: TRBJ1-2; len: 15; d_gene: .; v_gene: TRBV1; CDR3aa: CTSGRGRDANYGYTF; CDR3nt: TGCACCAGCGGCCGTGGGAGGGATGCTAACTATGGCTACACCTTC
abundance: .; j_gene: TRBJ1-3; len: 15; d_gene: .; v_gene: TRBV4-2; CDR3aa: CASSQDHRGFNTIYF; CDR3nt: TGTGCCAGCAGCCAAGACCATAGGGGGTTTAACACCATATATTTT
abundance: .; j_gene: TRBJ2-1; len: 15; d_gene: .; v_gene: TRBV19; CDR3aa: CASSIGGPPYNEQFF; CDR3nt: TGTGCCAGTAGTATAGGGGGGCCGCCCTACAATGAGCAGTTCTTC
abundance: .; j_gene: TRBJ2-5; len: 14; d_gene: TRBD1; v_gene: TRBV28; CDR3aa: CASKRTGGQETQYF; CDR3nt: TGTGCCAGCAAACGGACAGGGGGGCAAGAGACCCAGTACTTC
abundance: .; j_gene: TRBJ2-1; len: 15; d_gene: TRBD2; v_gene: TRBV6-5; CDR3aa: CASSMGGLAGDEQFF; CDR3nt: TGTGCCAGCAGCATGGGGGGACTAGCGGGGGATGAGCAGTTCTTC
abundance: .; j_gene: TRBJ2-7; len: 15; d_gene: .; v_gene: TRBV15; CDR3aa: CATSRDKSLAYEQYF; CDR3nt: TGTGCCACCAGCAGGGACAAAAGTCTCGCCTACGAGCAGTACTTC
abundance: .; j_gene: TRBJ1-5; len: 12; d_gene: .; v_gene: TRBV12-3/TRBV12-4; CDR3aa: CASTNYGQPQHF; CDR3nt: TGTGCCAGCACCAACTACGGTCAGCCCCAGCATTTT
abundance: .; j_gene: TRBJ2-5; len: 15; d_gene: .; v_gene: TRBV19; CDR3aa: CASSMTGPSRGTQYF; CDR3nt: TGTGCCAGTAGTATGACAGGACCTTCCCGGGGGACCCAGTACTTC
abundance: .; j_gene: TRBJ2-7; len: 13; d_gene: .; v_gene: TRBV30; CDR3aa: CAWRSSPLPEQYF; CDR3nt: TGTGCCTGGAGAAGCTCTCCCCTCCCCGAGCAGTACTTC
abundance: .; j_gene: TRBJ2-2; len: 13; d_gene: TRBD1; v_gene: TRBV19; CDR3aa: CASKGQGAGELFF; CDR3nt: TGTGCCAGTAAAGGACAGGGCGCCGGGGAGCTGTTTTTT
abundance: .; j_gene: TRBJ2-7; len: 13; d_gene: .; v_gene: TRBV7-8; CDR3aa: CASSLRGMGEQYF; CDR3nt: TGTGCCAGCAGCTTACGGGGAATGGGCGAGCAGTACTTC